A selection of T cell receptor beta chains follows, all from one sample in a study of blood T cell repertoires in COVID-19. Using immunoSEQ multiplex PCR, the repertoire was profiled, and TCRdb retains in-frame clones only, with some absent. Of about 350,000 clones listed, roughly 89% are singletons. Sequencing used peripheral blood. Source of these receptors: a woman aged 60-75 years with COVID-19, enrolled during active disease. Each CDR3 is given with its conserved first and last residue.

J gene,CDR3 length,V gene,CDR3 protein
TRBJ2-7,14,TRBV25-1,CASSQPGASYEQYF
TRBJ1-5,15,TRBV5-1,CASSLEGVSNQPQHF
TRBJ1-2,11,TRBV20-1,CSARAPNGYTF
TRBJ1-4,15,TRBV4-1,CASSQAYSANEKLFF
TRBJ1-4,15,TRBV6-4,CASSDSYRVKEKLFF
TRBJ1-3,13,TRBV12-3/TRBV12-4,CASTFHSGNTIYF
TRBJ1-1,14,TRBV18,CASSISGGNTEAFF
TRBJ2-7,15,TRBV18,CASSPSEGVKYEQYF
TRBJ1-2,17,TRBV4-1,CASSQDSGTGGIYGYTF
TRBJ2-2,14,TRBV6-5,CASSYSPGTGELFF
TRBJ2-1,17,TRBV5-4,CASSLGGAGGYGDEQFF
TRBJ1-6,13,TRBV28,CATRDSYNSPLHF
TRBJ1-1,14,TRBV5-1,CASSLDPGGTEAFF
TRBJ1-2,17,TRBV6-1,CASSEVVIVPSDYGYTF
TRBJ2-1,18,TRBV7-9,CASSALAGGPRSYNEQFF
TRBJ2-7,13,TRBV6-5,CASSSTDKSGQYF
TRBJ1-1,15,TRBV5-1,CASSLSSQGITEAFF
TRBJ1-2,13,TRBV13,CASSLDRIYGYTF
TRBJ1-1,14,TRBV6-6,CATSDRGENTEAFF
TRBJ1-6,17,TRBV5-8,CASSRQTGASNNSPLHF
TRBJ1-2,13,TRBV28,CASSRTGDHGYTF
TRBJ1-6,14,TRBV9,CASAPRQGNSPLHF
TRBJ1-1,15,TRBV7-8,CASSLATGLRAEAFF
TRBJ2-1,16,TRBV5-1,CASSLEGRGAYNEQFF
TRBJ2-7,15,TRBV4-1,CASSQTRGATYEQYF
TRBJ1-4,15,TRBV5-1,CASSRGSPPNEKLFF
TRBJ2-7,13,TRBV10-3,CAIQTGPSYEQYF
TRBJ1-2,15,TRBV18,CASSPYGESGYGYTF
TRBJ2-7,16,TRBV30,CAWSGRGGAVSYEQYF
TRBJ1-2,13,TRBV7-8,CASSLGQFYGYTF
TRBJ1-6,14,TRBV5-8,CASSSGIGSSPLHF
TRBJ1-6,17,TRBV9,CASSTRQGSSYNSPLHF
TRBJ1-4,15,TRBV5-1,CASSSAGTEFEKLFF
TRBJ1-1,14,TRBV10-3,CAITDPQVRTEAFF
TRBJ2-2,15,TRBV5-4,CASRTSGGATGELFF
TRBJ2-2,15,TRBV5-1,CASSLILDVPGELFF